This TCR beta chain was observed in a study of CXCR3-negative and CXCR3-positive naive CD8 T cells. Whole-study results and caveats: Naive cells used TRBV-TRBJ genes in much the same way whether CXCR3-negative or CXCR3-positive; memory cells did not. Memory CD8+ cells showed much lower diversity, while both naive subsets displayed comparably high diversity.

Turning to this clonotype: Its specificity is not known.

The CDR3 length is 16 residues. From germline, CDR1 is SGHTS and CDR2 YDEGEE. Researchers reported sorting every CD8+ T cell subset in triplicate, 300,000 cells per sort. Those CD8+ T cells considered naive were CD45RO-CCR7+CD27+CD95-. Through 5' RACE with UMI labels, the TRB cDNA libraries were prepared. Each CDR3 protein gets one entry in TCRdb, which reprocessed the 5' RACE reads and gives no DNA. Its table lists under 50,000 distinct CDR3 sequences. The source is a human donor in good health. Some clones in this sample may be carry-over from other donors' samples. This chain joins TRBV5-8 and TRBJ2-1; TCRdb indicates TRBD1, and absent DNA this call remains unverified. Sequenced: naive CXCR3- CD8+ T cells from blood. Documented subset: CD45RO-CCR7+CD27+CD95- naive CD8+ T cells lacking CXCR3 (TNR3-). The chain's CDR3 is CASSPTGDQSYNEQFF.